Presented here are 20 T cell receptor beta chains from one specimen sequenced in a study of identical twins. TCRdb called the 5' RACE reads again in MiXCR, with one record for every CDR3 protein. Among 540,000 or so distinct CDR3 sequences listed, about a fifth were seen once. In addition, the sample was reused for a study of yellow fever vaccine responses in identical twins.

Sequencing was carried out using CD4+ T cells sorted from blood. These receptors all stem from a woman aged 18-29 years in good health.

This clonotype has more than one count but fewer than ten. Here the CDR3 reads CASSLGRSGGYNEQFF. The CDR3 bases are TGTGCCAGCAGCTTAGGACGGAGCGGGGGGTACAATGAGCAGTTCTTC. V and J are TRBV7-8 and TRBJ2-1, with 9 bases identical to TRBD2. Germline CDR1 reads SGHVS; CDR2 reads FQNEAQ. This CDR3 is built from 16 residues. V shed 1 base, J shed 4 bases, and the junction held 5 bases outside the gene matches.

The chain joins TRBV25-1 to TRBJ2-2, with TRBD2 identical over 7 bases. Losses at the gene ends were 2 bases for V and 2 bases for J; bases not matched to a gene: 11. CDR3 length: 18 amino acids. CDR1 and CDR2 from the germline V gene are MGHDK and SYGVNS. The CDR3 region has the DNA TGTGCCAGCAGTGAACCTGGGGATGGGAGGGCCAACACCGGGGAGCTGTTTTTT. Protein sequence: CASSEPGDGRANTGELFF.

There are a few counts of this clonotype. The rearrangement joins TRBV14 to TRBJ2-7; the match to TRBD2 covers 7 bases. The CDR3 has 17 residues. From germline, CDR1 is SGHDN and CDR2 FVKESK. With 1 base clipped from V and 5 bases from J, the junction kept 14 bases outside the gene matches. CDR3 nucleotide sequence: TGTGCCAGCAGCCAAGGCGGTAGACTAGCCAGAATTGACGAGCAGTACTTC. Encoded protein: CASSQGGRLARIDEQYF.

The chain recombines TRBV10-3 with TRBJ2-2; 7 bases are shared with TRBD2. With 3 bases clipped from V and 3 bases from J, the junction kept 4 bases outside the gene matches. This CDR3 is 15 amino acids long. Per germline, CDR1 ENHRY and CDR2 SYGVKD. The CDR3 region has the DNA TGTGCCATCAGTGACTGGACTAGTGACACCGGGGAGCTGTTTTTT. Amino acids: CAISDWTSDTGELFF.

The chain carries TRBV20-1 and TRBJ2-1; TRBD1 agrees at 9 bases. The CDR3 consists of 13 residues. From germline, CDR1 is DFQATT and CDR2 SNEGSKA (reference sequence). V lost 5 bases to trimming and J lost 6 bases; unmatched junction nucleotides: 5. The CDR3 DNA is TGCAGTGCTCTCCGGGACAGGGCCAATGAGCAGTTCTTC. Encoded protein: CSALRDRANEQFF.

This clonotype appeared a few times. The chain links TRBV11-2 to TRBJ2-7, with D possibly being TRBD2 (5 bases). The CDR3 spans 18 residues. V lost 0 bases and J 2 bases, leaving 20 bases between the germline ends. Germline V lookup: CDR1 SGHAT, CDR2 FQNNGV. The CDR3 region has the DNA TGTGCCAGCAGCTTAGAGCCCCCCATAGCAGGACTCGCCTACGAGCAGTACTTC. Its protein is CASSLEPPIAGLAYEQYF.

The V call is TRBV20-1, the J call TRBJ2-7; 7 bases map to TRBD2. There are 15 residues in the CDR3. The V segment lost 3 bases and the J segment 7 bases; nucleotides outside the gene matches: 15. Germline V gene sequence: CDR1 DFQATT, CDR2 SNEGSKA (reference sequence). CDR3 in DNA: TGCAGTGCTAGCGGCCCCGGGACTACCGTCCTGGAGCAGTACTTC. It translates to CSASGPGTTVLEQYF.

The chain joins TRBV5-5 to TRBJ2-5; perhaps TRBD2 as D (6 bases). The CDR3 is 15 residues long. V was cut by 4 bases and J by 5 bases, with 18 bases left in between. Germline V gives CDR1 SGHKS, CDR2 YYEKEE (reference sequence). The CDR3 DNA reads as TGTGCCAGCAGCGGCCGGGACTTCTCCGGGGAGACCCAGTACTTC. It codes for CASSGRDFSGETQYF.

This chain uses TRBV6-1 with TRBJ1-1, with 7 nucleotides matching TRBD1. The V gene end was trimmed by 7 bases and the J gene end by 6 bases; junction bases not matched to a gene: 11. The CDR3 has 14 residues. The V gene's germline CDR1 is MNHNS and CDR2 SASEGT. The CDR3 protein is CASTTDRLTSEAFF. The CDR3 coding sequence is TGTGCCAGCACTACGGACAGGCTGACCTCTGAAGCTTTCTTT.

In this sample, this clonotype turned up a few times. This chain uses TRBV24-1 with TRBJ2-1, with D maybe TRBD1 (6 bases). Between the trimmed V and J ends, which lost 6 bases and 7 bases, there was a span of 18 bases. CDR3 length equals 15 residues. The germline CDR1 and CDR2 sequences are KGHDR and SFDVKD. CDR3 loop: CATSKQGTIGNEQFF. DNA for the CDR3: TGTGCCACCAGTAAACAGGGCACCATTGGGAATGAGCAGTTCTTC.

This chain connects TRBV7-9 to TRBJ1-1, with D perhaps matching TRBD1 (5 bases). The CDR3 loop spans 14 amino acids. The germline gives CDR1 SEHNR, CDR2 FQNEAQ (reference sequence). Between the trimmed V and J ends, which lost 5 bases and 2 bases, there was a span of 12 bases. As DNA, the CDR3 is TGTGCCAGCAGCGCCAGGGTCGATAACACTGAAGCTTTCTTT. This translates into CASSARVDNTEAFF. The full variable domain, in which reference TRBV7-9 and TRBJ1-1 provide the parts outside the CDR3, is DTGVSQNPRHKITKRGQNVTFRCDPISEHNRLYWYRQTLGQGPEFLTYFQNEAQLEKSRLLSDRFSAERPKGSFSTLEIQRTEQGDSAMYLCASSARVDNTEAFFGQGTRLTVV.

This clonotype has just a few counts. The chain combines TRBV20-1 with TRBJ2-7, with no clear D. Deletions cut 4 bases from V and 4 bases from J, with 11 bases between. Germline CDR1 reads DFQATT; CDR2 reads SNEGSKA (reference sequence). This CDR3 is 12 amino acids long. CDR3 sequence (DNA): TGCAGTGCTACATCGGTTGCGTACGAGCAGTACTTC. Its protein product is CSATSVAYEQYF.

V usage is TRBV2 and J usage is TRBJ2-2; D assignment may be TRBD1 or TRBD2 (5 bases each). This CDR3 is 13 amino acids long. V was clipped by 6 bases and J by 6 bases, with 11 bases between them. Germline loops: CDR1 SNHLY, CDR2 FYNNEI. The CDR3 loop is CASRRDGPGELFF. In DNA, the CDR3 is TGTGCCAGCAGGAGGGACGGTCCCGGGGAGCTGTTTTTT.

This clonotype has ten or more counts. The J gene is TRBJ1-1, the V gene TRBV6-1; D gene ambiguous. Looked up from germline, CDR1 is MNHNS and CDR2 is SASEGT. The V end was cut by 7 bases, the J end by 1 base, with 19 bases between. The CDR3 extends over 16 amino acids. The CDR3 DNA reads as TGTGCCAGCACCAAAGCCCCCCCGGGCCGGAACACTGAAGCTTTCTTT. Its translation: CASTKAPPGRNTEAFF.

V and J are TRBV5-1 and TRBJ2-1, with 7 bases matching TRBD2. The CDR3 extends over 15 amino acids. CDR1 is SGHRS, CDR2 YFSETQ, per germline. V lost 2 bases to trimming and J lost 2 bases; unmatched junction nucleotides: 4. The CDR3, as DNA: TGCGCCAGCAGCTTAACAGCGGGGACCTACAATGAGCAGTTCTTC. Its translation: CASSLTAGTYNEQFF.

This clonotype was counted only a few times. The V call is TRBV11-2, the J call TRBJ2-1, with D possibly TRBD2 on 5 matching bases. Germline lookup yields CDR1 SGHAT and CDR2 FQNNGV. The ends were cut back, 3 bases at V and 4 bases at J, with 10 bases in the middle. This CDR3 comprises 14 residues. CDR3 loop: CASSLQDFYNEQFF. Here the CDR3 DNA reads TGTGCCAGCAGCTTGCAGGACTTTTACAATGAGCAGTTCTTC. Using reference TRBV11-2 and TRBJ2-1 for the parts outside the CDR3, the full variable domain is EAGVAQSPRYKIIEKRQSVAFWCNPISGHATLYWYQQILGQGPKLLIQFQNNGVVDDSQLPKDRFSAERLKGVDSTLKIQPAKLEDSAVYLCASSLQDFYNEQFFGPGTRLTVL.

This CDR3 reads CSARSEGFQETQYF. The DNA for the CDR3 is TGCAGTGCTAGATCCGAGGGGTTTCAAGAGACCCAGTACTTC. This sequence joins TRBV20-1 and TRBJ2-5; D may be TRBD1 or TRBD2 (5 bases each). Germline CDR1 and CDR2: DFQATT and SNEGSKA (reference sequence). The ends were cut back, 2 bases at V and 2 bases at J, with 12 bases in the middle. The CDR3 extends over 14 amino acids.

This sequence joins TRBV4-1 and TRBJ2-5; 10 bases match TRBD2. The CDR3 is 17 residues long. Looked up from germline, CDR1 is MGHRA and CDR2 is YSYEKL. V lost 1 base, J lost 1 base, and 6 bases stayed unmatched. The CDR3 coding sequence is TGCGCCAGCAGCCAAGCGGGACTAGCGATGATCCAAGAGACCCAGTACTTC. Translation: CASSQAGLAMIQETQYF.

This chain uses TRBV5-1 with TRBJ2-2; D unresolved. The germline V and J ends were trimmed by 0 bases and 6 bases, with 6 bases remaining between them. CDR1 SGHRS and CDR2 YFSETQ come from the germline V gene. The CDR3 contains 13 residues. The CDR3 coding sequence is TGCGCCAGCAGCTTGGGGGCCCCCGGGGAGCTGTTTTTT. Amino acids: CASSLGAPGELFF.

The V call is TRBV9, the J call TRBJ2-1, with a weak D call TRBD2 (6 bases). This CDR3 comprises 16 residues. Germline assignment: CDR1 SGDLS and CDR2 YYNGEE. Trimming pared 4 bases from V and 3 bases from J, leaving 17 bases between. The CDR3 sequence: CASSPRGSGIYNEQFF. The CDR3 DNA reads TGTGCCAGCAGCCCCCGGGGTAGCGGAATCTACAATGAGCAGTTCTTC.